These 14 T cell receptor delta chains were sequenced from one sample in a study of gamma-delta chains in newborns, infants, children. TCRdb reanalysed the reads with CATT. Found here are thousands of delta-chain clones, 1% to 1.4% of them singletons; the top ten hold around 24%. Sequences were obtained from blood. The receptors were gathered from a child who was a newborn, infant or young child, either healthy, febrile or measles-vaccinated (not recorded which).

This clone was counted a few times. TCRdb's protein for this DNA is that of a much larger clone and differs from the translation at residue 12, likely a read error; the protein shown is the DNA translation. V gene TRDV2 combines with J gene TRDJ2; TRDD3 aligns across 10 bases. The CDR3 runs to 14 residues. Germline V CDR1 and CDR2: GEAIGNYY, EKD. As DNA, the CDR3 is TGTGCCTGTGACACCGTGGGGGATACAGCACAACCCTTCTTT. This translates into CACDTVGDTAQPFF.

The table lists this clone with a few counts. One base separates it from a far larger clone, so it is likely a read error. The sample contains more than one DNA sequence encoding this CDR3. The chain joins TRDV2 to TRDJ1; 11 bases fit TRDD3. Germline V gene data show CDR1 as GEAIGNYY and CDR2 as EKD. This CDR3 spans 14 amino acids. CDR3 nucleotide sequence: TGTGCCTGTGACGTACTGGGGGATAAGAACAAACTTATCTTT. This gives the protein CACDVLGDKNKLIF.

This clone was recorded many times. With a far larger clone one base away, a read error is the likely cause. This rearrangement joins TRDV2 to TRDJ3; 12 positions match TRDD3. Germline CDR1 reads GEAIGNYY; CDR2 reads EKD. The CDR3 has 19 residues. The CDR3 nucleotides read TGTGCCCGTGACACCGTACTGGGGGATACCACCTGGGACACCCGACAGATGTTTTTC. Amino acids: CARDTVLGDTTWDTRQMFF.

In regard to this clone: This is likely an artifact of a read error, given a far larger clone one base away. Other nucleotide sequences in the sample specify the same CDR3. The chain has TRDV2 and TRDJ3; 8 bases line up with TRDD3. Germline trimming cut 1 base from V and 0 bases from J; bases unmatched to any gene: 10. The CDR3 consists of 20 residues. Germline values: CDR1 GEAIGNYY, CDR2 EKD. CDR3 DNA: TGTGCCTGTGACACAGTACTGGGGGGCCGGAGCTCCTGGGACACCCGACAGATGTTTTTC. This gives the protein CACDTVLGGRSSWDTRQMFF.

A note on this clone: A far larger clone lies a single base away; this is likely a read error. This same CDR3 is encoded by further DNA sequences in the sample. CDR3 in amino acids: CACDLLGDTWDTRQMFF. DNA for the CDR3: TGTGCCTGTGACTTACTGGGGGACACCTGGGACACCCGACAGATGTTCTTC. The J gene is TRDJ3, the V gene TRDV2; 9 bases line up with TRDD3. The length of the CDR3 is 17 residues. Per the germline V gene, CDR1 is GEAIGNYY and CDR2 is EKD.

This clone was picked up a small number of times. The protein TCRdb gives is from a much larger clone and does not agree with this DNA's translation at residue 8, likely a read error; the protein shown here comes from the DNA. V gene TRDV2 combines with J gene TRDJ3; the match to TRDD3 covers 7 bases. V gave up 1 base and J gave up 0 bases; unmatched junction bases: 5. The CDR3 contains 18 residues. Germline CDR1 reads GEAIGNYY; CDR2 reads EKD. In nucleotides, the CDR3 is TGTGCCTGTGACACTGGGGGACATGGCTCCTGGGACACCCGACAGATGTTTTTC. Its protein product is CACDTGGHGSWDTRQMFF.

By sample share, this clone is medium-sized. This sequence is one base from a far larger clone and is likely a read error. The chain employs TRDV2 and TRDJ3; TRDD3 agrees at 8 bases. CDR1 GEAIGNYY and CDR2 EKD come from the germline V gene. The CDR3 is 21 residues long. CDR3 sequence reads: CARDVLGVRRPSSWDTRQMFF. The DNA of the CDR3 is TGTGCCCGTGATGTACTGGGGGTTCGCCGTCCTAGCTCCTGGGACACCCGACAGATGTTTTTC.

The table lists this clone with many counts. TCRdb assigns this DNA the protein of a much larger clone, which departs from its translation at residue 13; this likely reflects a read error, and the protein shown comes from translating the DNA. The J gene is TRDJ1, the V gene TRDV2; 7 bases are shared with TRDD3. The CDR3 covers 14 residues. Germline CDR1 and CDR2: GEAIGNYY and EKD. The CDR3 DNA sequence: TGTGCCTGTGACAAGCTGGGGGCCACCGATAAACTCACCTTT. Translation gives CACDKLGATDKLTF.

This clone was picked up many times. Only one base separates this from a far larger clonotype, so it likely reflects a read error. This specimen includes other DNA sequences encoding the same CDR3. V gene TRDV2 combines with J gene TRDJ3; 13 bases agree with TRDD3. Germline CDR1 reads GEAIGNYY; CDR2 reads EKD. The CDR3 runs to 18 residues. CDR3 sequence (DNA): TGCGCCTGTGACATACTGGGGGATACGGAGTGGGACACCCGACAGATGTTTTTC. Its translation is CACDILGDTEWDTRQMFF.

Only a few counts were recorded for this clone. A read error is likely here: a far larger clone is one base away. At the DNA level, this CDR3 is encoded by other sequences in the same sample as well. This chain joins TRDV2 and TRDJ1; 7 bases are a match to TRDD3. This CDR3 region has 13 residues. V lost 4 bases and J lost 2; bases outside the gene matches: 3. Germline assignment: CDR1 GEAIGNYY and CDR2 EKD. Here the CDR3 DNA reads TGTGCCTGTGATACCTGGGGGACCGATAAACTCATCTTT. Translated, it gives CACDTWGTDKLIF.

This clone has only a few counts. TCRdb shows a much larger clone's protein in place of this DNA's translation, and the two differ at residue 15, likely through a read error; the protein shown is translated from the DNA. V is TRDV2 and J is TRDJ3; the match to TRDD3 covers 8 bases. This CDR3 is 20 amino acids long. Germline CDR1 and CDR2: GEAIGNYY and EKD. Written as DNA, the CDR3 is TGTGCCTGTGACACAATGTACTGGGGGGCAAGCTCCTGGGACGCCCGACAAATGTTTTTC. Its translation: CACDTMYWGASSWDARQMFF.

In the case of this clone: The protein TCRdb lists belongs to a much larger clone and differs from this DNA's translation at residue 6, which points to a read error; the protein shown is made from the DNA. The chain combines TRDV2 with TRDJ1; 8 bases match TRDD3. The junction had 10 bases not matched to a gene; V was cut back by 3 bases and J by 8 bases. Germline V lookup: CDR1 GEAIGNYY, CDR2 EKD. The CDR3 sequence is 14 residues long. Here the CDR3 reads CACDVPGDKNKLIF. The CDR3 DNA follows: TGTGCCTGTGACGTACCGGGGGATAAGAACAAACTCATCTTT.

This clone was counted only a few times. TCRdb shows a much larger clone's protein in place of this DNA's translation, and the two differ at residues 3 and 12, likely through a read error; the protein shown is translated from the DNA. The rearrangement uses TRDV2 and TRDJ3; 8 positions match TRDD3. The length of the CDR3 is 20 residues. Germline V lookup: CDR1 GEAIGNYY, CDR2 EKD. Here the CDR3 DNA reads TGTGCCTATGACACCGTACTGGGGGGCCGGAGCTTCTGGGACACCCGACAGATGTTTTTC. It codes for CAYDTVLGGRSFWDTRQMFF.

As concerns this clone: The likely explanation is a read error, given a far larger clone one base away. The chain joins TRDV2 to TRDJ3, with D perhaps TRDD3 (6 bases). Trimming shortened V by 0 bases and J by 0 bases, and 17 bases separated the two germline ends. There are 20 residues in the CDR3. CDR1 and CDR2 from the germline V gene are GEAIGNYY and EKD. The CDR3 coding sequence is TGTGCCTGTGACACCCTCGGGGGACCCCTAAGCTCCTGGGACACCCGACAGATGTTTTTC. Translated: CACDTLGGPLSSWDTRQMFF.